This TCR beta chain was sequenced in a study of regulatory T cells in long-lasting Graves disease. Study-level results: Persistent patients shared more public clonotypes (under 3,000) than newly diagnosed patients (about 1,000). Sample size, which was small, may have reduced accuracy.

This clonotype was seen at least ten times. Its antigen remains unknown. Libraries of TCR beta came from iRepertoire HTBI primers plus Arm-PCR of CDR3 regions. TCRdb recomputed calls from the multiplex PCR reads with MiXCR, one row per CDR3 protein. The sample has almost 350,000 distinct CDR3 sequences; 15% to 20% are singletons. The time point denotes: persistent/refractory GD, antithyroid drugs over 5 years with positive TRAb. Construction of the TCR library relied on RNA isolated from PBMCs. The V gene end was trimmed by 5 bases and the J gene end by 10 bases; junction bases not matched to a gene: 6. The CDR3 spans 13 residues. Germline CDR1 reads DFQATT; CDR2 reads SNEGSKA (reference sequence).

The source is a female donor with Graves disease. The chain has TRBV20-1 and TRBJ1-6; 9 bases fit TRBD1. The source material was peripheral blood mononuclear cells (PBMCs), sampled when the disease was refractory, from a patient treated with antithyroid drugs. CDR3: CSAPGTGNSPLHF. The CDR3 nucleotides are TGCAGTGCTCCCGGGACAGGGAACTCACCCCTCCACTTT.